The rows below give T cell receptor beta chains drawn from one sample of a study of blood T cell repertoires in COVID-19. Assay used: immunoSEQ multiplex PCR; TCRdb lists only in-frame clones, some missing. In the table there are about 78,000 clones, approximately 89% of which are singletons. Input material: peripheral blood. Source of these receptors: a woman aged 60 to 75 with acute or convalescent COVID-19. The CDR3 runs from the conserved cysteine through the conserved F or W. Fields, in order: clone size, D gene, J gene, V gene, CDR3 protein, CDR3 DNA. D genes are given only for firm matches. Clone size is stated in some rows and not others, as once, few, many or a class when expanded.

NA	NA	TRBJ2-5	TRBV14	CASSQVGETQYF	TGTGCCAGCAGCCAAGTCGGTGAGACCCAGTACTTC
NA	TRBD2	TRBJ2-3	TRBV9	CASSPGLEETTDTQYF	TGTGCCAGCAGCCCCGGACTAGAGGAGACCACAGATACGCAGTATTTT
NA	TRBD2	TRBJ2-1	TRBV14	CASSQPTSGRGGEQFF	TGTGCCAGCAGCCAACCGACTAGCGGGAGGGGCGGTGAGCAGTTCTTC
NA	TRBD2	TRBJ2-2	TRBV5-4	CASSLGGSGITGELFF	TGTGCCAGCAGCTTGGGAGGTAGCGGGATCACCGGGGAGCTGTTTTTT
NA	TRBD1	TRBJ2-5	TRBV5-1	CASSPGQDETQYF	TGCGCCAGCAGCCCCGGACAGGACGAGACCCAGTACTTC
NA	TRBD2	TRBJ2-2	TRBV7-9	CASSLARGTSDTGELFF	TGTGCCAGCAGCTTAGCGCGCGGGACTAGCGACACCGGGGAGCTGTTTTTT
NA	TRBD2	TRBJ2-5	TRBV19	CASSIGGGSQETQYF	TGTGCCAGTAGTATAGGCGGGGGTTCCCAAGAGACCCAGTACTTC
NA	NA	TRBJ2-1	TRBV9	CASSPIYNEQFF	TGTGCCAGCAGCCCTATCTACAATGAGCAGTTCTTC
NA	NA	TRBJ1-1	TRBV5-5	CASSFSTGNTEAFF	TGTGCCAGCAGCTTTTCTACGGGGAACACTGAAGCTTTCTTT
NA	TRBD1	TRBJ1-4	TRBV18	CASSPGTGQTNEKLFF	TGTGCCAGCTCACCTGGGACAGGGCAGACTAATGAAAAACTGTTTTTT
NA	TRBD2	TRBJ2-7	TRBV20-1	CSASPLGSGISYEQYF	TGCAGTGCTAGTCCCCTGGGTAGCGGGATCTCCTACGAGCAGTACTTC
NA	TRBD1	TRBJ2-1	TRBV5-4	CATRDRGLNEQFF	TGTGCCACCCGGGACAGGGGGCTCAATGAGCAGTTCTTC
NA	NA	TRBJ1-2	TRBV2	CASSRDSNYGYTF	TGTGCCAGCAGTAGAGACAGCAACTATGGCTACACCTTC
NA	NA	TRBJ1-5	TRBV19	CASSGGLVQPQHF	TGTGCCAGCAGTGGGGGACTGGTCCAGCCCCAGCATTTT
NA	NA	TRBJ2-7	TRBV27	CASSLEVRNYEQYF	TGTGCCAGCAGTTTAGAGGTACGGAACTACGAGCAGTACTTC
once	NA	TRBJ2-7	TRBV9	CASSPGVGYEQYF	TGTGCCAGCAGCCCAGGGGTGGGGTACGAGCAGTACTTC
NA	NA	TRBJ2-4	TRBV10-2	CASSLDLLAKNIQYF	TGCGCCAGCAGTCTGGACTTACTAGCCAAAAACATTCAGTACTTC
NA	TRBD2	TRBJ2-7	TRBV27	CASSLGLAGFYEQYF	TGTGCCAGCAGTTTGGGACTAGCGGGATTTTACGAGCAGTACTTC
NA	TRBD2	TRBJ2-1	TRBV6-5	CASTGTNAYNEQFF	TGTGCCAGCACCGGGACTAACGCCTACAATGAGCAGTTCTTC
NA	TRBD1	TRBJ2-4	TRBV6-2/TRBV6-3	CASSRDRGYIQYF	TGTGCCAGCAGCCGGGACAGGGGATACATTCAGTACTTC
NA	TRBD1	TRBJ2-3	TRBV2	CASRLQGAATDTQYF	TGTGCCAGCAGACTACAGGGGGCCGCCACAGATACGCAGTATTTT
once	TRBD1	TRBJ2-1	TRBV28	CASSLTGGNEQFF	TGTGCCAGCAGTTTGACAGGGGGGAATGAGCAGTTCTTC
once	TRBD1	TRBJ1-2	TRBV28	CASSSPGQGNDGYTF	TGTGCCAGCAGTTCTCCGGGACAGGGGAATGATGGCTACACCTTC
NA	NA	TRBJ1-2	TRBV27	CASSLVGLGRDKGNGYTF	TGTGCCAGCAGTTTAGTCGGCCTTGGGAGGGATAAAGGGAATGGCTACACCTTC